This entry is about one TCR beta chain. V was trimmed by 4 bases and J by 0 bases, leaving 7 bases between them. Germline CDR1 and CDR2: SGHNT and YYREEE (reference sequence). This CDR3 contains 13 residues. Produced via immunoSEQ multiplex PCR; TCRdb's table is partial and in-frame only. The sample lists approximately 71,000 clones, roughly 91% occurring once. The data stem from a study of PD-L1 blockade in urothelial cancer. The source was PBMCs, collected around atezolizumab (anti-PD-L1) treatment. The V and J genes are TRBV5-4 and TRBJ1-1; no clear D. The TCR comes from a man aged 55 to 70 with urothelial cancer. CDR3 residues: CASSRSMNTEAFF. The CDR3 DNA follows: TGTGCCAGCAGCCGGTCTATGAACACTGAAGCTTTCTTT.